This T cell receptor beta chain appears in the sequencing data of a study of T cell responses to AZD1222 COVID-19 vaccine. Between the trimmed V and J ends, which lost 5 bases and 1 base, there was a span of 6 bases. The CDR3 sequence is 13 residues long. Germline values: CDR1 SNHLY, CDR2 FYNNEI. Generated by immunoSEQ multiplex PCR, the TCRdb table keeps only in-frame clones and is missing some. The sample lists roughly 130,000 clones, about 90% occurring once. This clonotype was obtained from an adult in good health. The chain has TRBV2 and TRBJ1-5; no definite D call. The sample here was peripheral blood, taken on day 0 of AZD1222 vaccination. CDR3 amino acids: CASSLASNQPQHF. Written as DNA, the CDR3 is TGTGCCAGCAGTTTAGCGAGCAATCAGCCCCAGCATTTT.